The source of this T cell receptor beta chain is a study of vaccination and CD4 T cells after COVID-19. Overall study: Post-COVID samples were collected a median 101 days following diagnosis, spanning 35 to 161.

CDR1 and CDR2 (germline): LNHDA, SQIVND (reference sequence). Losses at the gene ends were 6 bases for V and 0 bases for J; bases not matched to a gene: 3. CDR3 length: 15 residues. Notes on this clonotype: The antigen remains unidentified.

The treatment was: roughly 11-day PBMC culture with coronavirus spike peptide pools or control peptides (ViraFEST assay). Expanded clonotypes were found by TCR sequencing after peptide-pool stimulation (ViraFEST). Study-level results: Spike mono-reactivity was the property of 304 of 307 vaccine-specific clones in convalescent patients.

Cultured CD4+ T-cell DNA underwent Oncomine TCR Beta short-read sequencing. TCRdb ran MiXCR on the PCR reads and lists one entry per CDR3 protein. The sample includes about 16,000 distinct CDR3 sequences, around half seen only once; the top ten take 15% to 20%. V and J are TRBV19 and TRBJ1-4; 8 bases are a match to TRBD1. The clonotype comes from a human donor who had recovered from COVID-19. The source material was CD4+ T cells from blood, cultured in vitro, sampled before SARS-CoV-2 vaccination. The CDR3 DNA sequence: TGTGCCAGTAGGGGACAGGACGCAACTAATGAAAAACTGTTTTTT. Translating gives CASRGQDATNEKLFF.